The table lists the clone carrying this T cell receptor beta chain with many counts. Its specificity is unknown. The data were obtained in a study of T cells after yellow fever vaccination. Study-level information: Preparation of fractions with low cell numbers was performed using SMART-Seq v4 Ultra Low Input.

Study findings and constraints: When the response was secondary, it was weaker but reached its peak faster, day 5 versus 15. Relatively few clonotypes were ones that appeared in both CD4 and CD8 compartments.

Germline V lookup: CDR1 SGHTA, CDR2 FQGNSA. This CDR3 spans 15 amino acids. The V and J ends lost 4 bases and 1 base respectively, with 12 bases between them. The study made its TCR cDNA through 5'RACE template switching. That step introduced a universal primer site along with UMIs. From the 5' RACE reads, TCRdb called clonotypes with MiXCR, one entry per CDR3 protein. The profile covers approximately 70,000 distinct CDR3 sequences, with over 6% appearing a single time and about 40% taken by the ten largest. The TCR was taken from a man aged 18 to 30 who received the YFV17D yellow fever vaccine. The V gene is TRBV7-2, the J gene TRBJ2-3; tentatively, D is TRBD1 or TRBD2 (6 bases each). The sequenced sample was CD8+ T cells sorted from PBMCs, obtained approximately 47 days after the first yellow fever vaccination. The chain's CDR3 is CASSYYGGRTDTQYF. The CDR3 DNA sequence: TGTGCCAGCAGCTATTACGGGGGCCGCACAGATACGCAGTATTTT.